This record looks at one T cell receptor (beta chain) sequence and its context. These data belong to a study of blood T cell repertoires in COVID-19. At the level of the study: Both acute and convalescent COVID-19 samples were obtained from the United States, Italy and Spain. From T cells, B-cell-depleted T cells, or PBMCs came the material, which was cDNA or gDNA.

TCRdb keeps only in-frame clones here, not all; method: immunoSEQ multiplex PCR. Of more than 300,000 clones listed, roughly four fifths are singletons. Germline V gene sequence: CDR1 SEHNR, CDR2 FQNEAQ (reference sequence). The CDR3 sequence is 16 residues long. The junction had 5 bases not matched to a gene; V was cut back by 5 bases and J by 6 bases. The source is a woman aged 45-65 years who had recovered from COVID-19. The chain joins TRBV7-9 to TRBJ1-6; TRBD1 aligns across 12 bases. The material sequenced was PBMCs or T cells enriched from blood (not recorded which). In nucleotides, the CDR3 is TGTGCCAGCAGCCCGTGGGACAGGGGGCGTAATTCACCCCTCCACTTT. It translates to CASSPWDRGRNSPLHF.